Presented here are 24 T cell receptor beta chains from one specimen sequenced in a study of identical twins. TCRdb re-called the 5' RACE reads with MiXCR, one entry per CDR3 protein. The profile shows more than 1.5 million distinct CDR3 sequences, under 35% of them singletons. Sequencing used cord blood. These receptors all stem from a newborn girl in good health.

This clonotype occurred a few times. V and J are TRBV11-2 and TRBJ2-5; 8 positions match TRBD1. This CDR3 is 16 amino acids long. The junction had 15 bases not matched to a gene; V was cut back by 1 base and J by 11 bases. Looked up from germline, CDR1 is SGHAT and CDR2 is FQNNGV. As DNA, the CDR3 is TGTGCCAGCAGCTTAGCCGGACAGGGACCCTACAATGAGCAGTACTTC. It encodes CASSLAGQGPYNEQYF.

This chain joins TRBV6-2 or TRBV6-3 and TRBJ2-5; D is uncertain. Trimming removed 2 bases at V and 2 bases at J, with 9 bases between. The CDR3 runs to 14 residues. Germline loops: CDR1 MNHEY, CDR2 SVGEGT. The CDR3 here is CASSYRLPQETQYF. The CDR3 region has the DNA TGTGCCAGCAGTTACCGACTGCCACAAGAGACCCAGTACTTC.

This clonotype showed up many times. The V gene is TRBV11-1, the J gene TRBJ2-1, with 12 positions matching TRBD2. This CDR3 contains 15 residues. Germline loops: CDR1 SGHAT, CDR2 FQDESV (reference sequence). Unmatched junction bases numbered 3, after V lost 4 bases and J lost 5 bases. The DNA for the CDR3 is TGTGCCAGCAGCTCAGGACTAGCGGGGCACAATGAGCAGTTCTTC. This gives the protein CASSSGLAGHNEQFF.

The chain joins TRBV11-1 to TRBJ2-1; TRBD2 matches at 13 bases. CDR1 is SGHAT and CDR2 is FQDESV in the germline V gene (reference sequence). This CDR3 has 19 amino acids. V lost 2 bases, J lost 4 bases, and 11 bases stayed unmatched. This CDR3 reads CASSLPTRTSGSGYNEQFF. In nucleotides, the CDR3 is TGTGCCAGCAGCTTACCCACTCGGACTAGCGGGAGTGGGTACAATGAGCAGTTCTTC. Complete variable domain (other parts from reference TRBV11-1 and TRBJ2-1): EAEVAQSPRYKITEKSQAVAFWCDPISGHATLYWYRQILGQGPELLVQFQDESVVDDSQLPKDRFSAERLKGVDSTLKIQPAELGDSAMYLCASSLPTRTSGSGYNEQFFGPGTRLTVL.

The chain uses TRBV5-4 and TRBJ2-7; possibly TRBD1 for D (5 bases). This CDR3 is 14 amino acids long. The germline CDR1 and CDR2 sequences are SGHNT and YYREEE (reference sequence). Deletions cut 3 bases from V and 4 bases from J, with 14 bases between. The CDR3 nucleotides are TGTGCCAGCAGCTATGGACACCTCCCGTACGAGCAGTACTTC. It specifies CASSYGHLPYEQYF.

This clonotype was seen a few times. The V and J genes are TRBV4-2 and TRBJ2-1, with TRBD2 identical over 12 bases. Trimming removed 1 base from V and 4 bases from J; junction bases left unmatched: 14. The CDR3 consists of 20 residues. CDR1 LGHNA and CDR2 YNFKEQ come from the germline V gene. For the CDR3, the DNA is TGTGCCAGCAGCCAAGGGGAGATCGGGTTAACTAGCGGGAGGTACAATGAGCAGTTCTTC. This translates into CASSQGEIGLTSGRYNEQFF.

This clonotype was seen ten or more times. The chain has TRBV28 and TRBJ1-1; D not certain. Germline CDR1 reads MDHEN; CDR2 reads SYDVKM. Trimming removed 7 bases at V and 1 base at J, with 10 bases between. The CDR3 consists of 13 residues. As DNA, the CDR3 is TGTGCCAGCACCAGGACGGCGAACACTGAAGCTTTCTTT. Protein: CASTRTANTEAFF.

This clonotype showed up just a few times. This chain uses TRBV5-1 with TRBJ2-7; 7 nucleotides match TRBD1. The CDR3 loop spans 16 amino acids. The junction had 11 bases not matched to a gene; V was cut back by 0 bases and J by 5 bases. Germline CDR1 reads SGHRS; CDR2 reads YFSETQ. Here the CDR3 reads CASSLGTGAVFDEQYF. The CDR3 DNA reads as TGCGCCAGCAGCTTGGGGACAGGAGCCGTTTTTGACGAGCAGTACTTC.

This clonotype was seen a handful of times. The chain uses TRBV6-5 and TRBJ2-1; a weak D match, TRBD2 (5 bases). The J call may be wrong; the DNA end is better matched by TRBJ2-7. Germline V lookup: CDR1 MNHEY, CDR2 SVGAGI. This CDR3 spans 16 amino acids. In nucleotides, the CDR3 is TGTGCCAGCAGTTACGGAGGAGGAGGCTCCTACAATGAGCAGTACTTC. Translating gives CASSYGGGGSYNEQYF.

J is TRBJ2-3 and V is TRBV9, with D perhaps matching TRBD1 (5 bases). CDR3 length: 16 amino acids. Germline CDR1 SGDLS, CDR2 YYNGEE. V lost 4 bases and J 1 base, leaving 16 bases between the germline ends. The CDR3 DNA follows: TGTGCCAGCAGCCCATACCCCAAGACAGGCACAGATACGCAGTATTTT. It is translated as CASSPYPKTGTDTQYF. Supplemented by reference TRBV9 and TRBJ2-3, the full variable domain reads DSGVTQTPKHLITATGQRVTLRCSPRSGDLSVYWYQQSLDQGLQFLIQYYNGEERAKGNILERFSAQQFPDLHSELNLSSLELGDSALYFCASSPYPKTGTDTQYFGPGTRLTVL.

V usage is TRBV7-8 and J usage is TRBJ2-3; TRBD2 matches 10 bases. Germline values: CDR1 SGHVS, CDR2 FQNEAQ. V dropped 3 bases and J dropped 2; count of bases not matched to a gene: 17. This CDR3 region has 20 residues. In nucleotides, the CDR3 is TGTGCCAGCAGCTTTTGGCTAGCGGGAGTGAGGGGGGGAGACACAGATACGCAGTATTTT. Its protein is CASSFWLAGVRGGDTDTQYF. The entire variable domain, with the rest obtained from reference TRBV7-8 and TRBJ2-3, is as follows: GAGVSQSPRYKVAKRGQDVALRCDPISGHVSLFWYQQALGQGPEFLTYFQNEAQLDKSGLPSDRFFAERPEGSVSTLKIQRTQQEDSAVYLCASSFWLAGVRGGDTDTQYFGPGTRLTVL.

A remark on this clonotype: An end of the junction differs from the germline gene, which may be a read error. The chain recombines TRBV3-1 with TRBJ2-7; tentative D call: TRBD2 (5 bases). CDR1 LGHDT and CDR2 YNNKEL come from the germline V gene (reference sequence). The CDR3 has 14 residues. The CDR3 here is CAGSPRGLLNEQYF. In DNA form, the CDR3 reads TGTGCCGGCAGCCCGCGAGGGCTGCTCAATGAGCAGTACTTC.

This clonotype has more than one count but fewer than ten. The chain couples TRBV27 to TRBJ1-4; the D is unclear. The CDR3 is 12 residues long. Germline V gives CDR1 MNHEY, CDR2 SMNVEV (reference sequence). The V and J ends lost 3 bases and 8 bases respectively, with 7 bases between them. The DNA for the CDR3 is TGTGCCAGCAGTTTCCTATGGGAAAAACTGTTTTTT. Encoded protein: CASSFLWEKLFF.

This clonotype came up a few times. The chain joins TRBV2 to TRBJ1-2; the D gene is possibly TRBD1 (6 bases). The CDR3 length is 12 residues. Trimming removed 7 bases at V and 6 bases at J, with 12 bases between. Germline loops: CDR1 SNHLY, CDR2 FYNNEI. This CDR3 is CASIEQGDGYTF. CDR3 nucleotides: TGTGCCAGCATAGAACAGGGAGATGGCTACACCTTC.

The sample holds a few counts of this clonotype. V and J are TRBV7-8 and TRBJ2-2; 12 bases align to TRBD2. The length of the CDR3 is 17 residues. Germline assignment: CDR1 SGHVS and CDR2 FQNEAQ. After removal of 5 bases from V and 2 bases from J, the junction contained 6 bases not matched to a gene. The CDR3 region has the DNA TGTGCCAGCAGCCCGCGTGGACTAGCGGGAAACACCGGGGAGCTGTTTTTT. It is translated as CASSPRGLAGNTGELFF. Looking up the rest from reference TRBV7-8 and TRBJ2-2 gives the full variable domain: GAGVSQSPRYKVAKRGQDVALRCDPISGHVSLFWYQQALGQGPEFLTYFQNEAQLDKSGLPSDRFFAERPEGSVSTLKIQRTQQEDSAVYLCASSPRGLAGNTGELFFGEGSRLTVL.

The chain combines TRBV10-3 with TRBJ2-4; D ambiguous. The CDR3 has 14 residues. Germline V lookup: CDR1 ENHRY, CDR2 SYGVKD. Between the trimmed V and J ends, which lost 0 bases and 13 bases, there was a span of 16 bases. The CDR3, as DNA: TGTGCCATCAGTGAGTCAAAGACTCACAATGAGCAGTACTTC. Translation: CAISESKTHNEQYF.

This clonotype was recorded a few times. J is TRBJ2-3 and V is TRBV24-1, with D possibly matching TRBD1 (6 bases). This CDR3 region has 16 residues. The V end was cut by 2 bases, the J end by 2 bases, with 13 bases between. The germline V gene has CDR1 KGHDR and CDR2 SFDVKD. The CDR3 region has the DNA TGTGCCACCAGTGATTCAGGGGCCAGAATCACAGATACGCAGTATTTT. Its translation: CATSDSGARITDTQYF.

This clonotype has just a few counts. Mismatch with germline at one junction end may stem from a read error. V is TRBV12-3 or TRBV12-4 and J is TRBJ1-6; D possibly corresponds to TRBD1 (5 bases). The CDR3 has 14 residues. The CDR3 is CASSFQGYNSPPHF. The CDR3 DNA follows: TGTGCCAGCAGTTTTCAGGGATATAATTCACCCCCCCACTTT.

This clonotype was found a few times. The rearrangement uses TRBV28 and TRBJ2-4; D uncertain. CDR3 size: 18 residues. The germline V gene has CDR1 MDHEN and CDR2 SYDVKM. Trimming cost V 5 bases and J 2 bases, with 22 bases left between them. The CDR3 sequence: CASSTRGGRFLSKNIQYF. The CDR3 DNA sequence: TGTGCCAGCAGTACCCGCGGTGGCCGTTTCTTATCCAAAAACATTCAGTACTTC.

The sample holds a few counts of this clonotype. The genes are TRBV9 and TRBJ1-2; D not certain. From germline, CDR1 is SGDLS and CDR2 YYNGEE. V was trimmed by 4 bases and J by 7 bases, leaving 11 bases between them. The CDR3 spans 12 residues. This CDR3 reads CASSPRASGYTF. DNA of the CDR3: TGTGCCAGCAGCCCCCGGGCTAGTGGCTACACCTTC.

This clonotype was seen a handful of times. As DNA, the CDR3 is TGCAGCGCTGTACCTAACACTGAAGCTTTCTTT. Translated: CSAVPNTEAFF. The J gene is TRBJ1-1, the V gene TRBV29-1; D unclear. V lost 7 bases, J lost 2 bases, and 8 bases lay in between. CDR1 is SQVTM and CDR2 is ANQGSEA in the germline V gene. The CDR3 has 11 residues.

This clonotype was observed a few times. The chain links TRBV6-5 to TRBJ1-5; the D gene is possibly TRBD1 (5 bases). Trimming left V 0 bases short and J 6 bases short, with 9 bases between. CDR3 length equals 14 residues. Looked up from germline, CDR1 is MNHEY and CDR2 is SVGAGI. The CDR3 reads CASSYSQGGQPQHF. CDR3 nucleotide sequence: TGTGCCAGCAGTTACTCTCAGGGCGGTCAGCCCCAGCATTTT.

This chain links TRBV19 with TRBJ2-7; perhaps D is TRBD1 or TRBD2 (6 bases each). V lost 3 bases and J 3 bases, leaving 12 bases between the germline ends. From germline, CDR1 is LNHDA and CDR2 SQIVND (reference sequence). CDR3 length: 14 residues. The CDR3 region has the DNA TGTGCCAGTAGTATGGGCAGGGGAGGCTACGAGCAGTACTTC. Translated: CASSMGRGGYEQYF.

This clonotype has just a few counts. The rearrangement uses TRBV20-1 and TRBJ2-7, with TRBD2 matching over 8 bases. CDR3 length: 15 amino acids. Per germline, CDR1 DFQATT and CDR2 SNEGSKA (reference sequence). V was clipped by 5 bases and J by 10 bases; unmatched bases: 19. CDR3 residues: CSAGRGGRFLGTQYF. The DNA for the CDR3 is TGCAGTGCTGGCCGGGGGGGCCGCTTCCTAGGAACCCAGTACTTC.